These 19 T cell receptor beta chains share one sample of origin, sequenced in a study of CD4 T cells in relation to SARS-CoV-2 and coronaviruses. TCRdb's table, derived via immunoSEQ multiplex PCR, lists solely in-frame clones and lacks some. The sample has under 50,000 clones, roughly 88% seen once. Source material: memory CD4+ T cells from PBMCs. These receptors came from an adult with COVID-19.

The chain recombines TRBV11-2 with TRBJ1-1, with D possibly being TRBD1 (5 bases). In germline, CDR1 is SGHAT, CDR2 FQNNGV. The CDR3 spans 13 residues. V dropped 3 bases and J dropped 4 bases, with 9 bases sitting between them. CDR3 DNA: TGTGCCAGCAGCTTTGGCGGGGCCACTGAAGCTTTCTTT. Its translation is CASSFGGATEAFF.

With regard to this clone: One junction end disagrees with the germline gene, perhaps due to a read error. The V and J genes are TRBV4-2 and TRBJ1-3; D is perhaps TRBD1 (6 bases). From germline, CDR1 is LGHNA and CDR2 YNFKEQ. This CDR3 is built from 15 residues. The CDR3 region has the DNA TGTGCCAGCAGGCAAGGGGGTAGGGATGGAAACACCATATATTTT. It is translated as CASRQGGRDGNTIYF.

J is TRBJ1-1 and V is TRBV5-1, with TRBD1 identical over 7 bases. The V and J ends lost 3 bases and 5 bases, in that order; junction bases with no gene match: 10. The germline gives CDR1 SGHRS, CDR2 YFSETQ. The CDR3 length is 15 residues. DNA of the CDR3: TGCGCCAGCAGCTCTACTGACAGGGTCGGGACTGAAGCTTTCTTT. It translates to CASSSTDRVGTEAFF. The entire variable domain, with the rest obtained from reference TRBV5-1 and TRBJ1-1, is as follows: KAGVTQTPRYLIKTRGQQVTLSCSPISGHRSVSWYQQTPGQGLQFLFEYFSETQRNKGNFPGRFSGRQFSNSRSEMNVSTLELGDSALYLCASSSTDRVGTEAFFGQGTRLTVV.

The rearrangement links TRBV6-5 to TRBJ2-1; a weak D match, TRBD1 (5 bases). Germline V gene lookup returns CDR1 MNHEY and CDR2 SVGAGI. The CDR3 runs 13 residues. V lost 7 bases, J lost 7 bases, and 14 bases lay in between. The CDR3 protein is CASNQRGTNEQFF. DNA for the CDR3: TGTGCCAGCAACCAAAGGGGAACAAATGAGCAGTTCTTC.

Here the CDR3 reads CASSPRQVRQSQHF. The CDR3 DNA sequence: TGTGCCAGCAGTCCACGACAGGTCCGGCAGTCCCAGCATTTT. The V and J genes are TRBV6-5 and TRBJ1-5; maybe TRBD1 (6 bases). Trimming removed 5 bases at V and 11 bases at J, with 19 bases between. This CDR3 region has 14 residues. Germline CDR1 reads MNHEY; CDR2 reads SVGAGI.

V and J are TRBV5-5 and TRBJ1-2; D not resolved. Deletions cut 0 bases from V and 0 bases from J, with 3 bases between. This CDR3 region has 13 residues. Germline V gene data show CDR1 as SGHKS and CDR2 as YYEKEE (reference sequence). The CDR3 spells CASSLGSNYGYTF. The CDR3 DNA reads TGTGCCAGCAGCTTGGGATCTAACTATGGCTACACCTTC. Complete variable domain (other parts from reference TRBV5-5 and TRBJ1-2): DAGVTQSPTHLIKTRGQQVTLRCSPISGHKSVSWYQQVLGQGPQFIFQYYEKEERGRGNFPDRFSARQFPNYSSELNVNALLLGDSALYLCASSLGSNYGYTFGSGTRLTVV.

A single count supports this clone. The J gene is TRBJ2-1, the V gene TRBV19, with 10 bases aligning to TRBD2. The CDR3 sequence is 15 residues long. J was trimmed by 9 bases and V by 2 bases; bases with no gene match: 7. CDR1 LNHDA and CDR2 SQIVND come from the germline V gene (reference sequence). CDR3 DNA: TGTGCCAGTAGTATAATGAGCGGGGGGGCCGTTGAGCAGTTCTTC. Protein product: CASSIMSGGAVEQFF.

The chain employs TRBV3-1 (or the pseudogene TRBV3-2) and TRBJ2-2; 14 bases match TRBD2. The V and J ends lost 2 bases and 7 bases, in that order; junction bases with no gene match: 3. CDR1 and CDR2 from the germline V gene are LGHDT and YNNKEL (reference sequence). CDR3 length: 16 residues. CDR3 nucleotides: TGTGCCAGCAGCCAAAGACTAGCGGGGGGGATCGGGGAGCTGTTTTTT. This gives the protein CASSQRLAGGIGELFF.

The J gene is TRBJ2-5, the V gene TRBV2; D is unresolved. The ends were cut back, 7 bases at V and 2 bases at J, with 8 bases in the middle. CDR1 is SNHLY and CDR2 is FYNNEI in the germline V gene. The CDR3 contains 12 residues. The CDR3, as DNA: TGTGCCAGCACCCCCGTTCAAGAGACCCAGTACTTC. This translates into CASTPVQETQYF.

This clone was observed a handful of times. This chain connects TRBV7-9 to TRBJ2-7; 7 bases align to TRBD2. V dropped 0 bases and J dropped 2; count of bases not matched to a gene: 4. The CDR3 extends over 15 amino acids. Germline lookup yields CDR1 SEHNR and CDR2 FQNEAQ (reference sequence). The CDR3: CASSLASGVPYEQYF. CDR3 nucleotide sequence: TGTGCCAGCAGCTTAGCGAGCGGGGTGCCCTACGAGCAGTACTTC. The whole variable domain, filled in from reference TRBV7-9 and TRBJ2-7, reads DTGVSQNPRHKITKRGQNVTFRCDPISEHNRLYWYRQTLGQGPEFLTYFQNEAQLEKSRLLSDRFSAERPKGSFSTLEIQRTEQGDSAMYLCASSLASGVPYEQYFGPGTRLTVT.

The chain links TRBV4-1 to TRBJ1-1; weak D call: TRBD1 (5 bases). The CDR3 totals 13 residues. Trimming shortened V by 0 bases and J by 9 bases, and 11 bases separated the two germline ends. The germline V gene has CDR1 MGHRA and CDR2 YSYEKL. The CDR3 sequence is CASSQDREGQAFF. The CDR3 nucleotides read TGCGCCAGCAGCCAAGATCGGGAGGGGCAAGCTTTCTTT.

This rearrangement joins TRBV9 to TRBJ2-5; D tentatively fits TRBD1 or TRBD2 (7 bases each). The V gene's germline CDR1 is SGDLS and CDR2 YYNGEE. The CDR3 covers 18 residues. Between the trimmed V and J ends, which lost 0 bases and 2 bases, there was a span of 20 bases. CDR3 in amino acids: CASSVAVQGGNFQETQYF. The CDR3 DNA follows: TGTGCCAGCAGCGTAGCAGTTCAGGGGGGGAACTTTCAAGAGACCCAGTACTTC.

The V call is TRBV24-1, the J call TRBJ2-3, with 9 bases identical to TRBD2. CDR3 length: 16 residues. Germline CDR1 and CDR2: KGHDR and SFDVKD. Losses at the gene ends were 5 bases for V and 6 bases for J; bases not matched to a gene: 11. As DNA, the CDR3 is TGTGCCACCAGTGCCTTCGGCCTAGCGGGGATGGATACGCAGTATTTT. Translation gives CATSAFGLAGMDTQYF.

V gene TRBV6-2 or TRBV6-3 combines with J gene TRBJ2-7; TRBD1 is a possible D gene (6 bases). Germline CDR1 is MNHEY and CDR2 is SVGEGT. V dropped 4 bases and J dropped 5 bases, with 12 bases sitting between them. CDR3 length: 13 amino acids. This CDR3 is CASSLQGFDEQYF. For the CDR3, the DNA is TGTGCCAGCAGTTTACAGGGTTTTGACGAGCAGTACTTC.

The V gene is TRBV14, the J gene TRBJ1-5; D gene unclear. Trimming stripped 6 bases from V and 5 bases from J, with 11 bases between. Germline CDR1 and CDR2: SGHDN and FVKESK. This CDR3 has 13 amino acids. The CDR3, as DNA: TGTGCCAGCAGATCCGGTCCTTATCAGCCCCAGCATTTT. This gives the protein CASRSGPYQPQHF.

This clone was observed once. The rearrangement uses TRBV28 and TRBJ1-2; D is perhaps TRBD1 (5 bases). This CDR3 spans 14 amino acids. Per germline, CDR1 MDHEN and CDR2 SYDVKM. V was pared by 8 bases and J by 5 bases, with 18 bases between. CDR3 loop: CASAGQGVIYGYTF. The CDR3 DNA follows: TGTGCCAGCGCGGGGCAGGGCGTAATTTATGGCTACACCTTC.

DNA for the CDR3: TGTGCCAGCAGTTGGGGGAGGGGGCAAGAGACCCAGTACTTC. This sequence encodes CASSWGRGQETQYF. The chain uses TRBV28 and TRBJ2-5; D might be TRBD2 (7 bases). This CDR3 is 14 amino acids long. Per the germline V gene, CDR1 is MDHEN and CDR2 is SYDVKM. V lost 4 bases and J 2 bases, leaving 11 bases between the germline ends.

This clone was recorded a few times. As DNA, the CDR3 is TGTGCCAGCAGCTTACCGGGGGGCTATGGCTACACCTTC. Its translation: CASSLPGGYGYTF. The chain couples TRBV7-9 to TRBJ1-2; tentative D call: TRBD1 (5 bases). Germline CDR1 and CDR2: SEHNR and FQNEAQ (reference sequence). Trimming shortened V by 2 bases and J by 4 bases, and 8 bases separated the two germline ends. The CDR3 has 13 residues.

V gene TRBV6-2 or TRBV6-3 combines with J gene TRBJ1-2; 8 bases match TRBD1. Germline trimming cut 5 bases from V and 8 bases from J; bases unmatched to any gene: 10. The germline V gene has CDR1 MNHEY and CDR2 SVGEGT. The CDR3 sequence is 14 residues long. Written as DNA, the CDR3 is TGTGCCAGCAGTCCGCGGACAGGGCCGAAGGGCTACACCTTC. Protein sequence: CASSPRTGPKGYTF.